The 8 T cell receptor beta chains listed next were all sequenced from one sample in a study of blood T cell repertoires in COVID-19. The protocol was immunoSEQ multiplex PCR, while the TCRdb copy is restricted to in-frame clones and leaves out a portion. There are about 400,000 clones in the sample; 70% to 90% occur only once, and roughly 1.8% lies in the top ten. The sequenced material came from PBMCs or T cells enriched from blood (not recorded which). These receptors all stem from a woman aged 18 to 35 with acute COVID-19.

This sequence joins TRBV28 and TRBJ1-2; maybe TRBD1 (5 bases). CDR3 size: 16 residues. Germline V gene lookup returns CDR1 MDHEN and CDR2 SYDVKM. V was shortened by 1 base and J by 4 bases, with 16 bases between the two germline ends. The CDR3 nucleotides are TGTGCCAGCAGTTTATCAACAGGTTTAGGGCTCTATGGCTACACCTTC. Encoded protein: CASSLSTGLGLYGYTF.

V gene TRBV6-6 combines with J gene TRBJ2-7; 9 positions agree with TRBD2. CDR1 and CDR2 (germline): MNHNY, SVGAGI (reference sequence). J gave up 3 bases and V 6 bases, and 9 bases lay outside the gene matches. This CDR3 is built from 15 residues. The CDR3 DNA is TGTGCCAGCAGCTCGGGACTAGCCGAACGCTACGAGCAGTACTTC. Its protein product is CASSSGLAERYEQYF.

The chain's CDR3 is CASGSSGRHNSPLHF. CDR3 in DNA: TGTGCTAGTGGTTCTTCCGGGAGGCATAATTCACCCCTCCACTTT. V usage is TRBV12-5 and J usage is TRBJ1-6; D gene ambiguous. The CDR3 runs to 15 residues. The germline V gene has CDR1 LGHNT and CDR2 FRNRAP. Trimming stripped 4 bases from V and 5 bases from J, with 12 bases between. The complete variable domain, with remaining parts taken from reference TRBV12-5 and TRBJ1-6, reads DARVTQTPRHKVTEMGQEVTMRCQPILGHNTVFWYRQTMMQGLELLAYFRNRAPLDDSGMPKDRFSAEMPDATLATLKIQPSEPRDSAVYFCASGSSGRHNSPLHFGNGTRLTVT.

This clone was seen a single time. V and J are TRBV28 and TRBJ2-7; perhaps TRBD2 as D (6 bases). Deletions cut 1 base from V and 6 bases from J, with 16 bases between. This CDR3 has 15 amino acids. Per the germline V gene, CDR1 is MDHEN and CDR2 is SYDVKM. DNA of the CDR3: TGTGCCAGCAGTTTATCCCAGGACGGGGGTCTCGAGCAGTACTTC. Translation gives CASSLSQDGGLEQYF.

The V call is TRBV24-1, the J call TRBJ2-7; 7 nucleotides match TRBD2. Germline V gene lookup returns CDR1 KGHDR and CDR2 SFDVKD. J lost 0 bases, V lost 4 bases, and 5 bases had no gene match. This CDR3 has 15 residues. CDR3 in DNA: TGTGCCACCAGTGACCACACTAGCGTCTCCTACGAGCAGTACTTC. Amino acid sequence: CATSDHTSVSYEQYF.

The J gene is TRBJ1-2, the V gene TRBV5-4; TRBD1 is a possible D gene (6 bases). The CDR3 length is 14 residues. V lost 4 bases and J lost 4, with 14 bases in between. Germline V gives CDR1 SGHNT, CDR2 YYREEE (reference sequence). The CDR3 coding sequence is TGTGCCAGCAGCGTACAGGGTGTTACCTATGGCTACACCTTC. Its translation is CASSVQGVTYGYTF.

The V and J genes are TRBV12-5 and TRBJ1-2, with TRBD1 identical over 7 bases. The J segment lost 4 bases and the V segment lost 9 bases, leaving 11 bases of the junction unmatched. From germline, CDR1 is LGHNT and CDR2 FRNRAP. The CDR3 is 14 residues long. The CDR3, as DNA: TGTGCTAGACACAGCCAGGGGGATCCCTATGGCTACACCTTC. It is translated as CARHSQGDPYGYTF.

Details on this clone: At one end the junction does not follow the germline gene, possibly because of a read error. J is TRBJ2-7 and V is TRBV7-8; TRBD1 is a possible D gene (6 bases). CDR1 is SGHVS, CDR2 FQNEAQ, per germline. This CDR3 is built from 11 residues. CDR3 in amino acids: CASSYRDTLNF. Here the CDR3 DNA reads TGTGCCAGCAGCTACCGGGACACTCTCAACTTC.